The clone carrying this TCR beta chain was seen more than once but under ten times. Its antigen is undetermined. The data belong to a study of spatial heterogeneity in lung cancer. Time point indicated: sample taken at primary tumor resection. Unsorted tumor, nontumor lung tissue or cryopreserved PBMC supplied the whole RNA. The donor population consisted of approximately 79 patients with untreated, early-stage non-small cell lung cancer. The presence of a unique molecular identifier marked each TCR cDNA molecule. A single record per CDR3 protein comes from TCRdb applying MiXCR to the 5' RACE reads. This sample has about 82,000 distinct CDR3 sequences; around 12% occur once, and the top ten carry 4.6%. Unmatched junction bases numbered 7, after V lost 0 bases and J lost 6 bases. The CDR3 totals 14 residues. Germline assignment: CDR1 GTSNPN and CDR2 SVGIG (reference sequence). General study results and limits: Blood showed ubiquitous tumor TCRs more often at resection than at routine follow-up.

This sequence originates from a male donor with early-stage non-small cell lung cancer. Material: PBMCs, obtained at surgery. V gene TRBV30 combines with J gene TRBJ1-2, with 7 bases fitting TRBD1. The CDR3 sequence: CAWSVRQGEDGYTF. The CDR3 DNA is TGTGCCTGGAGTGTCAGACAGGGTGAAGATGGCTACACCTTC.